The following is a T cell receptor beta chain sequence with its context. The V gene's germline CDR1 is LGHNA and CDR2 YSLEER. This CDR3 contains 19 residues. After removal of 2 bases from V and 4 bases from J, the junction contained 13 bases not matched to a gene. The data stem from a study of shared clonotypes between healthy human individuals. Produced via immunoSEQ multiplex PCR; TCRdb's table is partial and in-frame only. The table records 1.4 million to 1.5 million clones, 96% of them present only once. The receptor was isolated from a man aged 25-40 years in good health. The sample taken for sequencing was naive CD4+ T cells sorted from blood. Documented subset: CD45RA+ positively selected. The chain uses TRBV4-3 and TRBJ2-1, with TRBD2 matching over 11 bases. The CDR3 loop is CASSQLGTSGTNLYNEQFF. The CDR3 DNA follows: TGCGCCAGCAGCCAACTTGGGACTAGCGGAACCAACCTTTACAATGAGCAGTTCTTC.